This TCR beta chain was captured by sequencing in a study of CD8 T cells in ankylosing spondylitis. Study-level results: There was reportedly significant enrichment of clones that were disease-linked in matched ankylosing spondylitis synovial fluid. Seemingly distinctive of ankylosing spondylitis blood was a TCR beta motif formed by eight highly homologous variants. Earlier authors reported some of these motif variants in reactive arthritis synovial fluid and blood.

As the method for making TCR beta libraries, quantitative 5'-RACE with molecular barcodes was used. In TCRdb, the 5' RACE reads were re-called with MiXCR into one record per CDR3 protein. This table has 25,000 to 35,000 distinct CDR3 sequences, less than 40% appearing once. Remarks on this clonotype: What it binds is not known.

CDR3 length: 15 residues. The V and J ends lost 5 bases and 9 bases, in that order; junction bases with no gene match: 12. The chain combines TRBV12-3 or TRBV12-4 with TRBJ2-2, with 7 bases fitting TRBD2. Specimen: synovial fluid, either unsorted or a sorted T cell fraction (not recorded which). This TCR was sampled from a male donor with ankylosing spondylitis. In DNA, the CDR3 is TGTGCCAGCAGTCACCGGGTAGCGGGTGGACGGGAGCTGTTTTTT. Encoded protein: CASSHRVAGGRELFF.